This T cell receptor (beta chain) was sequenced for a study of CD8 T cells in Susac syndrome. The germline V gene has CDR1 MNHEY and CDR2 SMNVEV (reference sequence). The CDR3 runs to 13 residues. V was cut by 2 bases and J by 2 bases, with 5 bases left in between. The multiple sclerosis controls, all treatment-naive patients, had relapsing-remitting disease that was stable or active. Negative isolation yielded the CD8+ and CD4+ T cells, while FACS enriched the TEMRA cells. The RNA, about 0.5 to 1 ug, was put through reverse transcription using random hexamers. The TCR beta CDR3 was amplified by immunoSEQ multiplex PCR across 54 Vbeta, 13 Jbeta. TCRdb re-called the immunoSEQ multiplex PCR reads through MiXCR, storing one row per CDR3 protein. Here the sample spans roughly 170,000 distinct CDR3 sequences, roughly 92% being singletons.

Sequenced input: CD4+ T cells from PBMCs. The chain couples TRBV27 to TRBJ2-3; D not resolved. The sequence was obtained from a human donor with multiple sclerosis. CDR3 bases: TGTGCCAGCAGTTTAAGAGCCACAGATACGCAGTATTTT. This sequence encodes CASSLRATDTQYF.